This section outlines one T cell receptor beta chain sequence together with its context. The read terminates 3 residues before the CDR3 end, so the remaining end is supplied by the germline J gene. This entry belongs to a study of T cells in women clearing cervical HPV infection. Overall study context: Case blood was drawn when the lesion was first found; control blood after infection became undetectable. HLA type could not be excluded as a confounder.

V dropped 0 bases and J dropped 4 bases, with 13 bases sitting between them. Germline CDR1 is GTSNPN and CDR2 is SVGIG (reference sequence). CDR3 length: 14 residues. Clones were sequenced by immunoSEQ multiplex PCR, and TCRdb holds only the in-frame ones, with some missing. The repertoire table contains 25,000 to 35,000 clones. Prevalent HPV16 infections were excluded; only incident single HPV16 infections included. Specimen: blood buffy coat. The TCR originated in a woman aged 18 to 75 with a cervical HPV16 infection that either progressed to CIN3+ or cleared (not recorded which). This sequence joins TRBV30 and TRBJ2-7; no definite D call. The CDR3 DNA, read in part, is TGTGCCTGGAGTGTACGTCCAGGAACGTACGAG. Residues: CAWSVRPGTYE. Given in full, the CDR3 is CAWSVRPGTYEQYF. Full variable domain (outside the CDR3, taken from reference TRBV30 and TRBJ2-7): SQTIHQWPATLVQPVGSPLSLECTVEGTSNPNLYWYRQAAGRGLQLLFYSVGIGQISSEVPQNLSASRPQDRQFILSSKKLLLSDSGFYLCAWSVRPGTYEQYFGPGTRLTVT.